Included here is one T cell receptor (beta chain) sequence, with context. Antigen specificity is unknown. The CDR3 is 15 amino acids. V was clipped by 3 bases and J by 4 bases; unmatched bases: 5. Germline V gene data show CDR1 as MDHEN and CDR2 as SYDVKM. This entry comes from a study of cytomegalovirus exposure and HLA in healthy donors. Study-wide background: Genetic ancestry analysis placed more than 80% of the roughly 400 donors that were genotyped in the Caucasian-associated cluster. Study-level results: The number of N-insertions in an Asian-associated ancestry cluster was reportedly below the roughly 620-donor mean in a later analysis.

The PCR was carried out with 60 Vbeta primers and 13 Jbeta primers. The data were produced by immunoSEQ multiplex PCR, yet TCRdb's version contains in-frame clones alone and is incomplete. The top ten hold about 7.4% of the sample, which has some 150,000 clones, 80% to 85% seen once. Input material: PBMCs. V usage is TRBV28 and J usage is TRBJ2-2, with 7 bases matching TRBD2. The receptor was isolated from a woman aged 50 to 60 in good health and CMV-seropositive. The CDR3 region has the DNA TGTGCCAGCAGTTTTTGGCGGGAGAGCACCGGGGAGCTGTTTTTT. This sequence encodes CASSFWRESTGELFF.